This T cell receptor beta chain was documented in a study of blood T cells in healthy people across ages. A J-beta primer mix and a sample-barcoded 5' primer were used in a second PCR of about 6 to 12 cycles. MiXCR, run by TCRdb on the 5' RACE reads, gives a single entry per CDR3 protein. Of some 1.5 million distinct CDR3 sequences listed, 35% to 45% are singletons. The trim removed 3 bases at V and 5 bases at J, leaving 4 bases unmatched. Germline CDR1 MGHDK, CDR2 SYGVNS. CDR3 size: 14 residues. This clonotype was seen at least ten times. The sequencing input was blood. This receptor was obtained from a woman aged 18-30 years in good health. The rearrangement uses TRBV25-1 and TRBJ1-1; 9 positions match TRBD1. The CDR3 is CASSDRDRVTEAFF. CDR3 DNA: TGTGCCAGCAGTGACCGGGACAGGGTGACTGAAGCTTTCTTT.